This passage covers 4 T cell receptor beta chains from one sample sequenced in a study of blood T cell repertoires in COVID-19. Sequencing used immunoSEQ multiplex PCR; TCRdb keeps in-frame clones, though not all of them. Here the sample spans 430,000 or so clones, 88% being singletons. The sequencing sample was made of PBMCs or T cells enriched from blood (not recorded which). The source of these receptors is a woman in her 40s who had recovered from COVID-19.

This rearrangement joins TRBV19 to TRBJ1-5; D is ambiguous. The germline gives CDR1 LNHDA, CDR2 SQIVND (reference sequence). The ends were cut back, 2 bases at V and 9 bases at J, with 11 bases in the middle. The CDR3 runs 13 residues. As DNA, the CDR3 is TGTGCCAGTAGTATATCAGACTTGGGGCCCCAGCATTTT. Its translation: CASSISDLGPQHF.

This clone has only one observation. This chain joins TRBV7-2 and TRBJ2-3; TRBD2 is a possible D gene (6 bases). The CDR3 consists of 16 residues. CDR1 and CDR2 (germline): SGHTA, FQGNSA. V was clipped by 1 base and J by 0 bases, with 11 bases between them. CDR3 protein: CASSLGYGRSTDTQYF. CDR3 sequence (DNA): TGTGCCAGCAGCTTAGGATACGGGAGAAGCACAGATACGCAGTATTTT. Based on the CDR3 plus reference TRBV7-2 and TRBJ2-3, the full variable domain is GAGVSQSPSNKVTEKGKDVELRCDPISGHTALYWYRQSLGQGLEFLIYFQGNSAPDKSGLPSDRFSAERTGGSVSTLTIQRTQQEDSAVYLCASSLGYGRSTDTQYFGPGTRLTVL.

This chain connects TRBV5-1 to TRBJ1-5; D uncertain. Germline V gives CDR1 SGHRS, CDR2 YFSETQ. The CDR3 length is 13 residues. Trimming removed 4 bases from V and 7 bases from J, with 12 bases in between. CDR3 nucleotide sequence: TGCGCCAGCAGCAACGAGGGTGGGCAGCCCCAGCATTTT. Protein: CASSNEGGQPQHF.

This chain joins TRBV27 and TRBJ1-1, with TRBD1 matching over 7 bases. CDR3 size: 17 residues. V lost 4 bases and J lost 5; bases outside the gene matches: 16. The germline CDR1 and CDR2 sequences are MNHEY and SMNVEV (reference sequence). The CDR3 reads CASSSIFKGARGTEAFF. DNA for the CDR3: TGTGCCAGCAGTTCCATTTTCAAGGGGGCCCGGGGGACTGAAGCTTTCTTT.